This entry concerns a single T cell receptor beta chain. This sample is part of a study of blood T cell repertoires in COVID-19. In germline, CDR1 is SGHNT, CDR2 YYREEE (reference sequence). The germline V and J ends were trimmed by 0 bases and 6 bases, with 13 bases remaining between them. This CDR3 comprises 14 residues. The table came from immunoSEQ multiplex PCR; TCRdb's copy has only in-frame clones and leaves some out. The sample has 140,000 or so clones, around 80% seen once; the top ten hold 3% to 4.5%. The chain is built from TRBV5-4 and TRBJ2-7, with D maybe TRBD2 (5 bases). The sample consisted of peripheral blood. The receptor's source is a man in his 70s who had recovered from COVID-19. CDR3 nucleotides: TGTGCCAGCAGCTTGGGAAGCGGCGCCCGCGAGCAGTACTTC. This encodes CASSLGSGAREQYF.